Each of the 15 T cell receptor beta chains below was sequenced from the same sample in a study of blood T cell repertoires in COVID-19. Sequencing used immunoSEQ multiplex PCR; TCRdb keeps in-frame clones, though not all of them. In the table there are 250,000 to 300,000 clones, around 81% of which are singletons. Sequenced sample: peripheral blood. The receptor set was obtained from a woman aged 55 to 70 with active or convalescent COVID-19.

The chain recombines TRBV6-2 or TRBV6-3 with TRBJ1-4, with a weak D call TRBD1 (6 bases). Germline CDR1 MNHEY, CDR2 SVGEGT. Deletions cut 0 bases from V and 7 bases from J, with 12 bases between. This CDR3 has 15 residues. Here the CDR3 DNA reads TGTGCCAGCAGTTACTCCGGAAGGGGGGGTGAAAAACTGTTTTTT. As protein: CASSYSGRGGEKLFF.

The V call is TRBV6-1, the J call TRBJ1-2; D is uncertain. Germline CDR1 is MNHNS and CDR2 is SASEGT. Trimming left V 3 bases short and J 6 bases short, with 11 bases between. There are 13 residues in the CDR3. CDR3 sequence reads: CASSEGKVDGYTF. In DNA form, the CDR3 reads TGTGCCAGCAGTGAGGGCAAGGTGGATGGCTACACCTTC.

The chain's CDR3 is CASSPRTGTYEQYF. The CDR3 nucleotides are TGTGCCAGCAGCCCCCGGACTGGCACCTACGAGCAGTACTTC. The V gene is TRBV6-2 or TRBV6-3, the J gene TRBJ2-7, with TRBD2 as a possible D gene (5 bases). The CDR3 covers 14 residues. V was pared by 6 bases and J by 2 bases, with 14 bases between. The germline gives CDR1 MNHEY, CDR2 SVGEGT.

V and J are TRBV6-4 and TRBJ1-2, with D unclear. CDR3 length: 14 residues. Germline V CDR1 and CDR2: MRHNA, SNTAGT. Trimming left V 2 bases short and J 6 bases short, with 13 bases between. CDR3 residues: CASSDGPISNGYTF. In DNA, the CDR3 is TGTGCCAGCAGTGACGGCCCCATCTCGAATGGCTACACCTTC.

The chain has TRBV5-4 and TRBJ2-5; TRBD2 is a possible D gene (6 bases). Germline V gene lookup returns CDR1 SGHNT and CDR2 YYREEE (reference sequence). V was trimmed by 4 bases and J by 10 bases, leaving 20 bases between them. The CDR3 spans 14 residues. The CDR3 bases are TGTGCCAGCAGCGAGACTAGTGGTCTTTGGGACCAGTACTTC. Its protein is CASSETSGLWDQYF.

The rearrangement joins TRBV5-1 to TRBJ2-2; 8 bases map to TRBD2. Per germline, CDR1 SGHRS and CDR2 YFSETQ. V trimming: 0 bases; J trimming: 3 bases; junction bases outside the gene matches: 1. CDR3 length: 15 amino acids. CDR3 in DNA: TGCGCCAGCAGCTTGGCACTAGCGGACACCGGGGAGCTGTTTTTT. This gives the protein CASSLALADTGELFF.

This clone came up a few times. This chain links TRBV7-6 with TRBJ2-2; 7 positions match TRBD1. The germline CDR1 and CDR2 sequences are SGHVS and FNYEAQ. The CDR3 runs to 13 residues. The trim removed 11 bases at V and 4 bases at J, leaving 7 bases unmatched. The CDR3 here is CAGGGQFTGELFF. In DNA form, the CDR3 reads TGTGCCGGTGGGGGACAGTTCACCGGGGAGCTGTTTTTT.

The chain recombines TRBV14 with TRBJ2-5; 7 bases fit TRBD2. Germline V CDR1 and CDR2: SGHDN, FVKESK. The length of the CDR3 is 14 residues. V shed 1 base, J shed 9 bases, and the junction held 8 bases outside the gene matches. The CDR3 reads CASSQVLAAGAQYF. DNA of the CDR3: TGTGCCAGCAGCCAAGTGCTAGCGGCGGGGGCCCAGTACTTC.

The chain joins TRBV3-1 (or the pseudogene TRBV3-2) to TRBJ2-1; 7 nucleotides line up with TRBD2. V shed 3 bases, J shed 8 bases, and the junction held 7 bases outside the gene matches. CDR1 is LGHDT and CDR2 is YNNKEL in the germline V gene (reference sequence). CDR3 size: 14 residues. The CDR3 protein is CASSHLRGEYEQFF. The CDR3 DNA is TGTGCCAGCAGCCACCTCCGGGGGGAGTATGAGCAGTTCTTC.

V usage is TRBV7-2 and J usage is TRBJ2-5; 12 nucleotides agree with TRBD2. The CDR3 is 18 residues long. Germline CDR1 SGHTA, CDR2 FQGNSA. After removal of 4 bases from V and 4 bases from J, the junction contained 13 bases not matched to a gene. The DNA of the CDR3 is TGTGCCAGCAGCTCCGGAATATCTAGCGGGGGGGGGCGAGAGACCCAGTACTTC. This gives the protein CASSSGISSGGGRETQYF.

This clone was seen a few times. The same CDR3 also results from other DNA sequences found in this sample. The chain combines TRBV5-1 with TRBJ2-7; 8 bases align to TRBD1. The ends lost 3 bases at V and 2 bases at J; junction bases unmatched: 4. CDR3 length: 14 residues. From germline, CDR1 is SGHRS and CDR2 YFSETQ. CDR3 sequence reads: CASSSGTGAYEQYF. DNA for the CDR3: TGCGCCAGCAGCTCCGGGACAGGAGCCTACGAGCAGTACTTC.

This rearrangement joins TRBV6-5 to TRBJ2-3; TRBD2 matches 10 bases. After removal of 5 bases from V and 6 bases from J, the junction contained 8 bases not matched to a gene. The CDR3 consists of 15 residues. Looked up from germline, CDR1 is MNHEY and CDR2 is SVGAGI. Here the CDR3 reads CASSPIAGGQDTQYF. The CDR3 DNA sequence: TGTGCCAGCAGTCCAATAGCGGGGGGCCAGGATACGCAGTATTTT.

This chain links TRBV27 with TRBJ1-1; D call uncertain. CDR3 size: 14 residues. Germline-derived CDR1 and CDR2 are MNHEY and SMNVEV (reference sequence). V lost 0 bases, J lost 5 bases, and 10 bases lay in between. DNA for the CDR3: TGTGCCAGCAGTTTATCTGAACGGGTTACTGAAGCTTTCTTT. It yields the protein CASSLSERVTEAFF.

This clone was counted between two and nine times. The J gene is TRBJ1-3, the V gene TRBV27, with a weak D call TRBD1 (5 bases). This CDR3 is built from 16 residues. V was cut by 5 bases and J by 7 bases, with 21 bases left in between. Germline V CDR1 and CDR2: MNHEY, SMNVEV (reference sequence). The CDR3 DNA follows: TGTGCCAGCAGTCAGGACATCTTTACCGGTCGGAACACCATATATTTT. Translation gives CASSQDIFTGRNTIYF.

V and J are TRBV3-1 (or the pseudogene TRBV3-2) and TRBJ2-7; the match to TRBD1 covers 7 bases. The trim removed 3 bases at V and 5 bases at J, leaving 10 bases unmatched. The length of the CDR3 is 15 residues. The germline V gene encodes CDR1 LGHDT and CDR2 YNNKEL (reference sequence). The CDR3 loop is CASSQGPETGHEQYF. CDR3 nucleotides: TGTGCCAGCAGCCAGGGGCCGGAGACAGGGCACGAGCAGTACTTC.